This T cell receptor beta chain was sequenced for a study of spatial heterogeneity in lung cancer. At the level of the study: Among detected sequences, beta-chain ones consistently exceeded alpha-chain ones in number. Study-wide findings and caveats: The appearance of ubiquitous expanded tumor TCRs in blood was greater at resection than follow-up.

Time point: sample taken at primary tumor resection. In each case, whole RNA from tumor, nontumor lung or frozen PBMC was sequenced unsorted. Donation came from about 72 patients with untreated early-stage non-small cell lung cancer. This clonotype has at least ten counts. Its target is not known. Between the trimmed V and J ends, which lost 6 bases and 4 bases, there was a span of 15 bases. The CDR3 is 14 residues long. A distinct unique molecular identifier was carried by each TCR cDNA molecule. TCRdb reprocessed the 5' RACE reads via MiXCR and lists one record per CDR3 protein. The sample records about 42,000 distinct CDR3 sequences, approximately 6.8% being singletons.

This rearrangement joins TRBV12-3 or TRBV12-4 to TRBJ2-5; TRBD2 is a possible D gene (6 bases). The sequence derives from a female donor with early-stage non-small cell lung cancer. Here the sequenced sample was PBMCs, taken at surgery. The CDR3 nucleotides are TGTGCCAGCAGCAGGATGGCGGGGACAGAGACCCAGTACTTC. Its translation: CASSRMAGTETQYF.